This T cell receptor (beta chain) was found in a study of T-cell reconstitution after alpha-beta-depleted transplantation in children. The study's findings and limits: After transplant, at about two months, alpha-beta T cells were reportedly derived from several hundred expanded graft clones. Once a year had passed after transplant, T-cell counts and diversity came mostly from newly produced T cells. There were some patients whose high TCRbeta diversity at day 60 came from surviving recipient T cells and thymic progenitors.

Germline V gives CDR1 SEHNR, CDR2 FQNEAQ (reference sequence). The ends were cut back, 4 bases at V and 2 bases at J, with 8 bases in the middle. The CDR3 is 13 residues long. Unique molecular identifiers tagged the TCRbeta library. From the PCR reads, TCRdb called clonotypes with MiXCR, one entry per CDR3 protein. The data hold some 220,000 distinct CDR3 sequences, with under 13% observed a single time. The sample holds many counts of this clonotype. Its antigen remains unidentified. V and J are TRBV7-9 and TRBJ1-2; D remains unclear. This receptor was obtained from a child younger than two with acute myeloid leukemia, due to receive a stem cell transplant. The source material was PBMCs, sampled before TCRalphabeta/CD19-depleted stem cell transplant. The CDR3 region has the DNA TGTGCCAGCAGCTCTCCCCCCAACTATGGCTACACCTTC. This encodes CASSSPPNYGYTF.